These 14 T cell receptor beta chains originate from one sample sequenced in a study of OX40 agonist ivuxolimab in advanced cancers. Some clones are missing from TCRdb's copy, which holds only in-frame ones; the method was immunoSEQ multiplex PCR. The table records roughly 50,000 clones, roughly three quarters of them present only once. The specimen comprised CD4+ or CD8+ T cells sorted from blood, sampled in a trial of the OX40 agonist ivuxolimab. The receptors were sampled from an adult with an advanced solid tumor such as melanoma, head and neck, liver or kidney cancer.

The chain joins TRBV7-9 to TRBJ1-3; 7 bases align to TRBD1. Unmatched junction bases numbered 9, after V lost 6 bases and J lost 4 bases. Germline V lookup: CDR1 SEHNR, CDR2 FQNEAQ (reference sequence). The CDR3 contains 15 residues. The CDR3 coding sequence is TGTGCCAGCAGGGGCGGGACAGCGTGGGGAAACACCATATATTTT. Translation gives CASRGGTAWGNTIYF.

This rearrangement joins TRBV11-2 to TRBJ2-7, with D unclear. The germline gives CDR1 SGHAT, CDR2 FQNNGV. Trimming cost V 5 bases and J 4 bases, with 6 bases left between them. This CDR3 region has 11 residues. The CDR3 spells CASSPHYEQYF. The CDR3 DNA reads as TGTGCCAGCAGCCCTCATTACGAGCAGTACTTC.

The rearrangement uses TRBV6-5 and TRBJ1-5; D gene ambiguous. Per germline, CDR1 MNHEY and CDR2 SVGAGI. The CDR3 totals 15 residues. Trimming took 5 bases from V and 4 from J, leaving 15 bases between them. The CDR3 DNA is TGTGCCAGCAGTCGGGCCGGAACGGGGAATCAGCCCCAGCATTTT. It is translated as CASSRAGTGNQPQHF.

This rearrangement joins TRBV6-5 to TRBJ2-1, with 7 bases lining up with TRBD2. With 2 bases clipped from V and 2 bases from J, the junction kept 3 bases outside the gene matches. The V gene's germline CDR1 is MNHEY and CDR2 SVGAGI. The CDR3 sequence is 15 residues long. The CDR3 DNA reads TGTGCCAGCAGTTACAGGGAGGGGACCTACAATGAGCAGTTCTTC. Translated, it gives CASSYREGTYNEQFF.

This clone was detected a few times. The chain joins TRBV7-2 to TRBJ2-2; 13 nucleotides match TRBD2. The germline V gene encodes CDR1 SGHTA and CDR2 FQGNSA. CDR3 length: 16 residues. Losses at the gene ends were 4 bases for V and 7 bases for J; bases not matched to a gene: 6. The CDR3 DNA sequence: TGTGCCAGCAGCTCAGACGGACTAGCGGGAGTCGGGGAGCTGTTTTTT. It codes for CASSSDGLAGVGELFF.

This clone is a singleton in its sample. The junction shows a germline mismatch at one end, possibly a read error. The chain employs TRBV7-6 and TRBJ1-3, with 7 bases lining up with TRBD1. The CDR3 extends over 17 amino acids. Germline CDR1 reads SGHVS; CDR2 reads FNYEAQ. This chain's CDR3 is CASSLASGTAAGNTIYF. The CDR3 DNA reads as TGTGCCAGCAGCCTAGCGTCGGGGACAGCCGCCGGAAACACCATATATTTT.

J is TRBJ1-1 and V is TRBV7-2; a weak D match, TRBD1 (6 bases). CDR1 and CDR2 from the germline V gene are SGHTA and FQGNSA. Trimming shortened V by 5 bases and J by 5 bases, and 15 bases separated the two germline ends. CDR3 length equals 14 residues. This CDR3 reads CASSKGGSVTEAFF. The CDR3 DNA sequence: TGTGCCAGCAGCAAAGGGGGATCCGTGACTGAAGCTTTCTTT.

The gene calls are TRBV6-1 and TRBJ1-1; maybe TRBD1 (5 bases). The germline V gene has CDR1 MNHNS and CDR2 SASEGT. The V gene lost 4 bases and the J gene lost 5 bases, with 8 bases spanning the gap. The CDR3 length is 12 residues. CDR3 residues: CASSGDGTEAFF. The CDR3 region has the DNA TGTGCCAGCAGTGGGGACGGGACTGAAGCTTTCTTT.

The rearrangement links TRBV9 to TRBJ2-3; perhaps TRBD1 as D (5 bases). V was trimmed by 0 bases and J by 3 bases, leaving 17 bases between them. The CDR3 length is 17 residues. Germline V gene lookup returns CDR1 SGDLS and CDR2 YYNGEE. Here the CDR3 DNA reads TGTGCCAGCAGCGTAGGCGCGACAGCGACGCGTACAGATACGCAGTATTTT. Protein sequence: CASSVGATATRTDTQYF. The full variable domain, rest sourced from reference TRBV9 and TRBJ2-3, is DSGVTQTPKHLITATGQRVTLRCSPRSGDLSVYWYQQSLDQGLQFLIQYYNGEERAKGNILERFSAQQFPDLHSELNLSSLELGDSALYFCASSVGATATRTDTQYFGPGTRLTVL.

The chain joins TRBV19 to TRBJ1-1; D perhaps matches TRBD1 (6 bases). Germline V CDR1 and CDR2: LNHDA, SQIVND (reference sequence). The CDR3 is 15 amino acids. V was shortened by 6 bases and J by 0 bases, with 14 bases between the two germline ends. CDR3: CASSPVGAMNTEAFF. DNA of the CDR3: TGTGCCAGTAGCCCGGTGGGGGCCATGAACACTGAAGCTTTCTTT. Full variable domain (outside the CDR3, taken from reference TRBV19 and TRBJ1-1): DGGITQSPKYLFRKEGQNVTLSCEQNLNHDAMYWYRQDPGQGLRLIYYSQIVNDFQKGDIAEGYSVSREKKESFPLTVTSAQKNPTAFYLCASSPVGAMNTEAFFGQGTRLTVV.

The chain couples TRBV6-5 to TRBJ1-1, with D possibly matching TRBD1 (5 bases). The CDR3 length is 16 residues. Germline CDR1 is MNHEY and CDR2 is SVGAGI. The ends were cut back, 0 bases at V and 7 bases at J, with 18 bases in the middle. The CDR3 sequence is CASSYSTSSGKVEAFF. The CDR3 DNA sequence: TGTGCCAGCAGTTACTCGACGTCGTCAGGGAAAGTTGAAGCTTTCTTT.

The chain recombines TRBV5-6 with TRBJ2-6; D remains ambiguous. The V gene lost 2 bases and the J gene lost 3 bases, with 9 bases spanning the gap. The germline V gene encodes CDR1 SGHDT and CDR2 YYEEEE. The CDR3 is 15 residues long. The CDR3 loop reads CASSLSTVGANVLTF. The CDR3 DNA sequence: TGTGCCAGCAGCTTATCTACGGTTGGGGCCAACGTCCTGACTTTC. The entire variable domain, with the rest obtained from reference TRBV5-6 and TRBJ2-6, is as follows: DAGVTQSPTHLIKTRGQQVTLRCSPKSGHDTVSWYQQALGQGPQFIFQYYEEEERQRGNFPDRFSGHQFPNYSSELNVNALLLGDSALYLCASSLSTVGANVLTFGAGSRLTVL.

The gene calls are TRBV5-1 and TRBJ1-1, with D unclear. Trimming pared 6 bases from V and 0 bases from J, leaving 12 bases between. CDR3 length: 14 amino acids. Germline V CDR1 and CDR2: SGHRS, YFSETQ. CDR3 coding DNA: TGCGCCAGCACCCCCACGGCCATGAACACTGAAGCTTTCTTT. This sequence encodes CASTPTAMNTEAFF.

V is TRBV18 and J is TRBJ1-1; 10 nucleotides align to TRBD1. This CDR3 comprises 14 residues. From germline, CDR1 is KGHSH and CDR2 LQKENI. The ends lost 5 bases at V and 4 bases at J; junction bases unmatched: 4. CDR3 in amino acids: CASSIRDRGTEAFF. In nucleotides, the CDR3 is TGTGCCAGCTCAATCCGGGACAGGGGCACTGAAGCTTTCTTT.